These 10 T cell receptor beta chains were all obtained from the same sample, sequenced in a study of blood T cells in healthy people across ages. A J-beta primer mix and a sample-barcoded 5' primer were used in a second PCR of roughly 6 to 11 cycles. MiXCR, applied by TCRdb to the 5' RACE reads, yields one record per CDR3 protein. Of 1.5 million to 2 million distinct CDR3 sequences listed, 28% were seen once; the top ten hold 6.5% to 8.5%. Sequencing was carried out using blood. The receptors were sampled from a woman in her thirties in good health.

Only one count was recorded for this clonotype. A much larger clone differs by one base, so this may be a read error. The chain links TRBV15 to TRBJ2-7; a possible D gene is TRBD2 (6 bases). Germline V lookup: CDR1 LNHNV, CDR2 YYDKDF (reference sequence). The CDR3 is 15 amino acids. The CDR3 nucleotides are TGTACCACCAGCAGAGATCGACGGGAGATCTACGAGCAGTACTTC. Translating gives CTTSRDRREIYEQYF.

This clonotype was counted at least ten times. This CDR3 is CSIRVVVRETQYF. CDR3 coding DNA: TGCAGCATCAGGGTAGTAGTGAGAGAGACCCAGTACTTC. The genes are TRBV29-1 and TRBJ2-5; weak D call: TRBD1 (5 bases). The germline gives CDR1 SQVTM, CDR2 ANQGSEA. The CDR3 runs 13 residues. Deletions cut 8 bases from V and 4 bases from J, with 17 bases between.

CDR3 protein: CSVSWTGGADYGYTF. CDR3 in DNA: TGCAGTGTATCGTGGACAGGGGGCGCGGACTATGGCTACACCTTC. This chain joins TRBV20-1 and TRBJ1-2; TRBD1 aligns across 11 bases. J gave up 3 bases and V 7 bases, and 10 bases lay outside the gene matches. CDR1 DFQATT and CDR2 SNEGSKA come from the germline V gene (reference sequence). This CDR3 is 15 amino acids long.

The sample holds many counts of this clonotype. The chain combines TRBV20-1 with TRBJ2-7, with 7 bases matching TRBD2. Germline CDR1 reads DFQATT; CDR2 reads SNEGSKA (reference sequence). The CDR3 length is 13 residues. The ends lost 6 bases at V and 12 bases at J; junction bases unmatched: 17. The chain's CDR3 is CSAGVAGVGSVYF. CDR3 DNA: TGCAGTGCGGGGGTTGCGGGAGTCGGTTCCGTGTACTTC.

This clonotype appeared many times. The chain carries TRBV7-9 and TRBJ2-5; unclear D gene. Germline loops: CDR1 SEHNR, CDR2 FQNEAQ (reference sequence). The ends were cut back, 1 base at V and 2 bases at J, with 8 bases in the middle. CDR3 size: 14 residues. The CDR3 nucleotides read TGTGCCAGCAGCTTAGACCCACAGCAAGAGACCCAGTACTTC. Translated: CASSLDPQQETQYF.

This clonotype came up many times. The chain has TRBV20-1 and TRBJ1-4; D is perhaps TRBD1 (6 bases). The germline gives CDR1 DFQATT, CDR2 SNEGSKA (reference sequence). Trimming cost V 2 bases and J 6 bases, with 16 bases left between them. The CDR3 consists of 15 residues. For the CDR3, the DNA is TGCAGTGCTAGAAACGGGGACAAGGTGGATGAAAAACTGTTTTTT. It translates to CSARNGDKVDEKLFF.

The V call is TRBV7-3, the J call TRBJ2-2, with 7 bases matching TRBD2. After removal of 4 bases from V and 5 bases from J, the junction contained 4 bases not matched to a gene. Germline V CDR1 and CDR2: SGHTA, FQGTGA. CDR3 size: 14 residues. The CDR3 DNA reads TGTGCCAGCAGCTCCCCGGGGGGTACCGGGGAGCTGTTTTTT. Its translation is CASSSPGGTGELFF.

This clonotype was found a few times. The J gene is TRBJ2-1, the V gene TRBV3-1; D assignment may be TRBD1 or TRBD2 (5 bases each). V gave up 0 bases and J gave up 4 bases, with 16 bases separating them. This CDR3 contains 17 residues. Germline CDR1 LGHDT, CDR2 YNNKEL (reference sequence). CDR3 residues: CASSQDKRLAGYNEQFF. In DNA, the CDR3 is TGTGCCAGCAGCCAAGATAAGAGGCTAGCAGGGTACAATGAGCAGTTCTTC.

In its sample, this clonotype was seen a few times. This sequence joins TRBV7-2 and TRBJ1-2; possible D gene TRBD1, 6 bases. V lost 0 bases to trimming and J lost 8 bases, with 16 bases between them. CDR1 is SGHTA, CDR2 FQGNSA, per germline. The CDR3 covers 15 residues. The CDR3 loop is CASSLAGQGSRGYTF. In DNA form, the CDR3 reads TGTGCCAGCAGCTTAGCTGGGCAGGGGTCGCGCGGCTACACCTTC.

The V call is TRBV19, the J call TRBJ1-5; D remains ambiguous. From germline, CDR1 is LNHDA and CDR2 SQIVND (reference sequence). Trimming removed 0 bases from V and 8 bases from J, with 5 bases in between. This CDR3 is 12 amino acids long. The CDR3 sequence: CASSIEWEPQHF. The CDR3 nucleotides read TGTGCCAGTAGTATAGAGTGGGAGCCCCAGCATTTT.